The rows below give T cell receptor beta chains drawn from one sample of a study of T cells in Graves' hyperthyroidism and ophthalmopathy. TCRdb reprocessed the multiplex PCR reads via MiXCR and lists one record per CDR3 protein. The sample lists 240,000 or so distinct CDR3 sequences; about 15% were seen once. The specimen sequenced was blood. The source of these receptors is a woman under 30 with Graves' ophthalmopathy. The CDR3 runs from the conserved cysteine through the conserved F or W.

TRBV7-3	TRBJ1-3	CASSLRGFAHISGNTIYF
TRBV10-3	TRBJ1-1	CAIRDRGGPNTEAFF
TRBV20-1	TRBJ1-5	CSARDIYSNQPQHF
TRBV10-3	TRBJ2-7	CAISEGVAGSYEQYF
TRBV20-1	TRBJ2-7	CSAKLGSHEQYF
TRBV7-8	TRBJ2-1	CASSRTSGGAYEQFF
TRBV20-1	TRBJ1-5	CSAKALSNQPQHF
TRBV3-1	TRBJ1-1	CASSQQGSGFAFF
TRBV5-5	TRBJ2-5	CASSIRDRRVETQYF
TRBV6-1	TRBJ2-5	CASSQTGTPGETQYF
TRBV20-1	TRBJ2-3	CSAQAPTTSARGDTQYF
TRBV29-1	TRBJ2-1	CSGGQRGGNEQFF
TRBV2	TRBJ2-5	CASSSRGTQYF
TRBV6-5	TRBJ2-1	CASSYDGGRSNEQFF
TRBV19	TRBJ2-3	CASSITPGLASTQYF
TRBV11-1	TRBJ2-1	CASSLSGTEQFF
TRBV5-1	TRBJ2-4	CASSYVTGGSIRYF
TRBV11-2	TRBJ1-5	CASSLGAGDNQPQHF
TRBV28	TRBJ1-1	CASSFRGRRRTEAFF
TRBV10-3	TRBJ1-3	CAISEPGSSFSGNTIYF
TRBV6-1	TRBJ1-3	CASSRDSSGNTIYF
TRBV6-2/TRBV6-3	TRBJ2-1	CAGSGTSGEYNEQFF
TRBV6-2/TRBV6-3	TRBJ2-1	CASSYTRLAQFF
TRBV30	TRBJ1-6	CAWNEGGSYNSPLHF
TRBV12-3/TRBV12-4	TRBJ1-1	CASSLDAWNTEAFF
TRBV19	TRBJ1-2	CASSITDRYYGYTF
TRBV11-2	TRBJ2-4	CASSFYICSARGVGNIQYF
TRBV12-5	TRBJ2-5	CASGQGMPETQYF
TRBV7-3	TRBJ1-1	CASSLTGSGAEAFF
TRBV19	TRBJ2-7	CASSSTRQASYEQYF
TRBV28	TRBJ2-1	CASSWDRASNEQFF
TRBV29-1	TRBJ2-2	CSVGGQTGELFF
TRBV28	TRBJ2-1	CASSPLAGGGEQFF
TRBV10-3	TRBJ1-5	CAISARDFNSNQPQHF
TRBV7-3	TRBJ1-1	CASSLPGQGRNTEAFF
TRBV12-3/TRBV12-4	TRBJ2-1	CASSLPLSRTGTPREQFF
TRBV5-4	TRBJ2-1	CASSAAAGVISYNEQFF
TRBV4-1	TRBJ1-2	CASSQEGRPNYGYTF
TRBV7-9	TRBJ2-5	CASSLDAGGGKTQYF
TRBV13	TRBJ1-3	CASSPRGYGNTIYF
TRBV19	TRBJ2-1	CASSIRGGTINNEQFF
TRBV6-1	TRBJ1-1	CASSWGTGRTEAFF
TRBV10-3	TRBJ1-1	CAISKDRVRNTEAFF
TRBV28	TRBJ2-1	CASSFSINEQFF
TRBV20-1	TRBJ1-2	CSAMGQGRYGYTF
TRBV27	TRBJ1-2	CASSRRGGINYGYTF
TRBV20-1	TRBJ1-2	CSARRGQGAINYGYTF
TRBV5-4	TRBJ1-3	CASSLAGTPASGNTIYF